The T cell receptor beta chain described here comes from a study of blood T cell repertoires in COVID-19. Profiled with immunoSEQ multiplex PCR; TCRdb holds only in-frame clones, not every one. The repertoire consists of about 69,000 clones, with 86% occurring once and the leading ten covering less than 2.5%. Germline V gives CDR1 SGHRS, CDR2 YFSETQ. The CDR3 contains 12 residues. J gave up 2 bases and V 7 bases, and 2 bases lay outside the gene matches. Source material: peripheral blood. The chain couples TRBV5-1 to TRBJ1-2, with 7 positions matching TRBD1. This receptor was taken from a man aged 25-40 years with acute or convalescent COVID-19. The chain's CDR3 is CASSGQNYGYTF. CDR3 in DNA: TGCGCCAGCTCGGGACAGAACTATGGCTACACCTTC.